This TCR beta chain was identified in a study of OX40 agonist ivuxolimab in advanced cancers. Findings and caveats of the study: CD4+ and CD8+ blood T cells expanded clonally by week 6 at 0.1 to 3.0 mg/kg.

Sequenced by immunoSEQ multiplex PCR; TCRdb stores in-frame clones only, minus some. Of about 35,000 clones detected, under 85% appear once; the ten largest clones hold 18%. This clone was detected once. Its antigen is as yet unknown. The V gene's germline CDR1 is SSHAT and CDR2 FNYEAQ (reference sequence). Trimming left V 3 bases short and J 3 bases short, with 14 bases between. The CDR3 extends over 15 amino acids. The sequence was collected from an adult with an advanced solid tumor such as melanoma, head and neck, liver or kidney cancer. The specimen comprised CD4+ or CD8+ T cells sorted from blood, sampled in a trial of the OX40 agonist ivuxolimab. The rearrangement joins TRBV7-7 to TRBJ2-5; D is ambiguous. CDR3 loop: CASSLSPGRKETQYF. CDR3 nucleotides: TGTGCCAGCAGCTTGTCCCCCGGACGGAAAGAGACCCAGTACTTC.